This T cell receptor (beta chain) was identified in a study of blood T cell repertoires in COVID-19. Clones were sequenced by immunoSEQ multiplex PCR, and TCRdb holds only the in-frame ones, with some missing. The table includes hundreds of thousands of clones, approximately 83% detected once. The CDR3 is 15 amino acids. V shed 0 bases and J 5 bases; nucleotides not matched to a gene: 5. CDR1 is SGDLS and CDR2 is YYNGEE in the germline V gene. This TCR came from a woman aged 45-60 years who had recovered from COVID-19. The sequencing sample was made of peripheral blood. The V and J genes are TRBV9 and TRBJ1-2; 9 nucleotides line up with TRBD1. The CDR3 sequence is CASSVGDRELYGYTF. The DNA of the CDR3 is TGTGCCAGCAGCGTAGGGGACAGGGAATTGTATGGCTACACCTTC.